Listed below are T cell receptor beta chains from one sample, sequenced in a study of cytomegalovirus exposure and HLA in healthy donors. Produced via immunoSEQ multiplex PCR; TCRdb's table is partial and in-frame only. The sample carries about 140,000 clones, about 75% recorded once. The sample was PBMCs. These receptors originate from a man younger than 35 in good health and CMV-seropositive. Each CDR3 is given with its conserved first and last residue. D genes are given only for firm matches. The size of a clone is reported for some rows only, either as once, few or many, or as a class for expanded clones.

V gene	J gene	clone size	D gene	CDR3 protein	CDR3 DNA
TRBV5-8	TRBJ2-1	.	.	CASSFLSDNEQFF	TGTGCCAGCAGCTTTTTGTCAGACAATGAGCAGTTCTTC
TRBV27	TRBJ1-5	.	TRBD1	CASSSTGDSNQPQHF	TGTGCCAGCAGTTCGACAGGGGATAGCAATCAGCCCCAGCATTTT
TRBV28	TRBJ1-2	.	.	CASRSEDYGYTF	TGTGCCAGTAGGAGTGAGGACTATGGCTACACCTTC
TRBV4-2	TRBJ1-1	.	.	CASSPGAADSTEAFF	TGTGCCAGCAGCCCAGGGGCCGCGGATAGCACTGAAGCTTTCTTT
TRBV7-7	TRBJ2-3	.	TRBD2	CASSLDGSGSRQYF	TGTGCTAGCAGCTTGGATGGTAGCGGGAGCAGGCAGTATTTT
TRBV5-1	TRBJ1-1	.	.	CASSLATVPPNTEAFF	TGCGCCAGCAGCTTGGCGACAGTTCCCCCAAACACTGAAGCTTTCTTT
TRBV10-3	TRBJ2-1	.	.	CAISGEATSGNDEQFF	TGTGCCATCAGTGGTGAGGCCACCAGTGGTAACGATGAGCAGTTCTTC
TRBV29-1	TRBJ2-7	.	TRBD2	CSVLGGTSGSEQYF	TGCAGCGTTCTGGGCGGGACTAGCGGGAGTGAGCAGTACTTC
TRBV7-9	TRBJ2-3	few	TRBD2	CASSLGLAASTDTQYF	TGTGCCAGCAGCTTAGGACTAGCGGCAAGCACAGATACGCAGTATTTT
TRBV18	TRBJ1-5	.	.	CASSPPGSNQPQHF	TGTGCCAGCTCACCTCCAGGGAGCAATCAGCCCCAGCATTTT
TRBV28	TRBJ2-3	once	TRBD2	CASAGAGGLDTQYF	TGTGCCAGCGCCGGGGCGGGAGGGTTAGATACGCAGTATTTT
TRBV30	TRBJ1-1	.	.	CAWNREMNTEAFF	TGTGCCTGGAATAGGGAGATGAACACTGAAGCTTTCTTT
TRBV7-8	TRBJ2-2	.	.	CASSLVLRGTGELFF	TGTGCCAGCAGCTTAGTCTTGAGGGGGACCGGGGAGCTGTTTTTT
TRBV6-1	TRBJ1-2	.	TRBD1	CASSEYTGVAYTF	TGTGCCAGCAGTGAATACACAGGGGTGGCCTACACCTTC
TRBV5-6	TRBJ1-3	.	.	CASTLGGAGNTIYF	TGTGCCAGCACTTTGGGAGGGGCTGGAAACACCATATATTTT
TRBV4-2	TRBJ2-7	.	TRBD2	CPSSQRTSGSYEQYF	TGTCCCAGCAGCCAAAGGACTAGCGGGAGTTACGAGCAGTACTTC
TRBV15	TRBJ1-6	once	.	CATSSGPISYNSPLHF	TGTGCCACCAGCAGTGGGCCGATCTCCTATAATTCACCCCTCCACTTT